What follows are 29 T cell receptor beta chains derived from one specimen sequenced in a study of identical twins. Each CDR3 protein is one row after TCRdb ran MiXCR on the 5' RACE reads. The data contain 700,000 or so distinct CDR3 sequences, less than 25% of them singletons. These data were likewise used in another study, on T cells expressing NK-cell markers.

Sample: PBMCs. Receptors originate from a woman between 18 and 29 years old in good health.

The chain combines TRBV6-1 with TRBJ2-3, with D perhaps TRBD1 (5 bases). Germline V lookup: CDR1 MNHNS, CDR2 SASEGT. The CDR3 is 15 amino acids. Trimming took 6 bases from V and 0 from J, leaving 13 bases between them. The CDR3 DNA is TGTGCCAGCAGGCGGACACTCACTAGCACAGATACGCAGTATTTT. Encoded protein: CASRRTLTSTDTQYF.

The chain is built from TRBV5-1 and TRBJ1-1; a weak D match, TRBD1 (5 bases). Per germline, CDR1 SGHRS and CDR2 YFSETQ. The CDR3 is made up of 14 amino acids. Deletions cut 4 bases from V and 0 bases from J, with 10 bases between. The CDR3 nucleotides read TGCGCCAGCAGCCGGGACCGGATGAACACTGAAGCTTTCTTT. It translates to CASSRDRMNTEAFF.

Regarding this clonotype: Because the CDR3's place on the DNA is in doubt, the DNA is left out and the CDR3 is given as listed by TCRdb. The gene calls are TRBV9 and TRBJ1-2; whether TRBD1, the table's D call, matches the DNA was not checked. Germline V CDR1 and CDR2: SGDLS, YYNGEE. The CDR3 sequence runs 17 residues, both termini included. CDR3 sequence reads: CASSVGPGPTIGNGYTF.

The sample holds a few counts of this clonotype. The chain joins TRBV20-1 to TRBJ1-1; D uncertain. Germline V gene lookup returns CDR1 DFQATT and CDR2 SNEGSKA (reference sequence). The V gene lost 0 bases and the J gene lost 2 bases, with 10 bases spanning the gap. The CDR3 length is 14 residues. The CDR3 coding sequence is TGCAGTGCTAGAGAAGGGCCGGGAAACACTGAAGCTTTCTTT. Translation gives CSAREGPGNTEAFF.

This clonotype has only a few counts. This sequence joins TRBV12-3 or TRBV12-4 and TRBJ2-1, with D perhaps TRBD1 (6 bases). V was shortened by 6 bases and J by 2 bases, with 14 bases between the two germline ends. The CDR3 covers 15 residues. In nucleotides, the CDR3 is TGTGCCAGCAGACCCACAGGGTATCCCTACAATGAGCAGTTCTTC. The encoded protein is CASRPTGYPYNEQFF.

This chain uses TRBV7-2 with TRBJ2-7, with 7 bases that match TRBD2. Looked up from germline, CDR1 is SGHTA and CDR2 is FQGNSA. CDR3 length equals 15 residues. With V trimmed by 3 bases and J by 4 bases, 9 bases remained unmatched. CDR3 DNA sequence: TGTGCCAGCAGCTTCGAGGGCAGCGGGGTTTACGAGCAGTACTTC. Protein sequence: CASSFEGSGVYEQYF.

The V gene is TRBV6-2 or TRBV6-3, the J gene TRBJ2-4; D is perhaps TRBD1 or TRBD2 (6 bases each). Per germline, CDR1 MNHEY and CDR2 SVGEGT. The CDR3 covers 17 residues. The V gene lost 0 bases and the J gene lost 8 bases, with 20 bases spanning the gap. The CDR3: CASSYSTTELEGDIQYF. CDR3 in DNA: TGTGCCAGCAGTTACTCTACCACAGAACTGGAGGGGGACATTCAGTACTTC.

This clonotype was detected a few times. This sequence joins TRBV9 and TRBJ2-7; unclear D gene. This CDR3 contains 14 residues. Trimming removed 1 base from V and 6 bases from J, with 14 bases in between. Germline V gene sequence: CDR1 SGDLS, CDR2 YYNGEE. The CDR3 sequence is CASSVTEVVSEQYF. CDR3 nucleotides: TGTGCCAGCAGCGTAACAGAGGTAGTTTCCGAGCAGTACTTC.

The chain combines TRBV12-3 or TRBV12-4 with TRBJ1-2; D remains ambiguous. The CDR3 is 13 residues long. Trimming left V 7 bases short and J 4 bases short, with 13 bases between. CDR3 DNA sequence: TGTGCCAGCACCCCAGAGGACTTCTATGGCTACACCTTC. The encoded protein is CASTPEDFYGYTF.

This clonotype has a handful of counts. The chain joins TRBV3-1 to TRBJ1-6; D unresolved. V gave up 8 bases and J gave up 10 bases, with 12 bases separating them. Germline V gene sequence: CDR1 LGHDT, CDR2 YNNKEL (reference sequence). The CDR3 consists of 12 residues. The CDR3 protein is CASRLGRSPLHF. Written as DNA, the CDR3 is TGTGCCAGCCGATTGGGTCGGTCACCCCTCCACTTT.

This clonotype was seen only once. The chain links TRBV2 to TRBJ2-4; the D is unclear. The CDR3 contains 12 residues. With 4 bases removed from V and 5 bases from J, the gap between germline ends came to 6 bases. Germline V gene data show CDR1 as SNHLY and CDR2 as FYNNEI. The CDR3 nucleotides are TGTGCCAGCAGTGGCAGCCAAAACATTCAGTACTTC. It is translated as CASSGSQNIQYF.

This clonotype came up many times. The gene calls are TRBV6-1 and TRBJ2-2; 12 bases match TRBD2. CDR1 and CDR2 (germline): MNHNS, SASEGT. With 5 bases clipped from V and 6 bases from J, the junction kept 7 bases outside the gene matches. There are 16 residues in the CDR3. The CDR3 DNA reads TGTGCCAGCAGTCGTCCTAGCGGGGGGGGCCCCGGGGAGCTGTTTTTT. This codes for CASSRPSGGGPGELFF.

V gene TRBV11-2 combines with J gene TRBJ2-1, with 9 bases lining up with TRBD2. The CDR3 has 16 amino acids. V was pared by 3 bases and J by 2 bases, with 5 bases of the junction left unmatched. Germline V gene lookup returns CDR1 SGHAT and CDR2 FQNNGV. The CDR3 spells CASSFGAGGPYNEQFF. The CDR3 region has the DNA TGTGCCAGCAGCTTCGGAGCGGGAGGACCCTACAATGAGCAGTTCTTC.

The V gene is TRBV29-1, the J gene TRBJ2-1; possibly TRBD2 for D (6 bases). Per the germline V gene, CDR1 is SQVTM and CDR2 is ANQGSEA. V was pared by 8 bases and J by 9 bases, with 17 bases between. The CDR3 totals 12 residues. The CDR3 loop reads CSRSGDGGEQFF. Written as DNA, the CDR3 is TGCAGCCGATCGGGAGATGGGGGTGAGCAGTTCTTC.

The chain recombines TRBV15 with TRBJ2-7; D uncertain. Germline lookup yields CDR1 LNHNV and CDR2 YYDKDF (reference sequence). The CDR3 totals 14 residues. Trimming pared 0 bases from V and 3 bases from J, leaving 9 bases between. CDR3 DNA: TGTGCCACCAGCAGAGATGAGGTAGTCTACGAGCAGTACTTC. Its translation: CATSRDEVVYEQYF.

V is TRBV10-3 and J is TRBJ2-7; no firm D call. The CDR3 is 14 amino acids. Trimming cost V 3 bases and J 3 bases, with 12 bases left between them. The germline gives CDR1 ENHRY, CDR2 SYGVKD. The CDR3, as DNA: TGTGCCATCAGTGACAGTCAGGAACACTACGAGCAGTACTTC. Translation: CAISDSQEHYEQYF.

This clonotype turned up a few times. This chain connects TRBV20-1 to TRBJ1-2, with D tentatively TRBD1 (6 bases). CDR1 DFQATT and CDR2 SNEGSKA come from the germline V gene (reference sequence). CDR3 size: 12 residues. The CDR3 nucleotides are TGCAGCCTCACGTTGGGGGGCCATGGCTACACCTTC. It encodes CSLTLGGHGYTF.

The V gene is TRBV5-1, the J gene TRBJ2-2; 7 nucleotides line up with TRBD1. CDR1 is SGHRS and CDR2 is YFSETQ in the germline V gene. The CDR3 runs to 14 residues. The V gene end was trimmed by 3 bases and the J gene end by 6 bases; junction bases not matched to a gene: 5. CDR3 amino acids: CASSSDDRAGELFF. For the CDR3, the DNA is TGCGCCAGCAGCTCTGACGACAGGGCCGGGGAGCTGTTTTTT.

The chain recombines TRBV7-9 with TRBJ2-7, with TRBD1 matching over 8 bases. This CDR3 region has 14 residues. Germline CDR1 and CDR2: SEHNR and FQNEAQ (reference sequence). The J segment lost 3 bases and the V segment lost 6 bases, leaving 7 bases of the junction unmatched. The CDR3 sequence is CASRFTGGSYEQYF. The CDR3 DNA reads TGTGCCAGCAGGTTTACAGGGGGTAGCTACGAGCAGTACTTC.

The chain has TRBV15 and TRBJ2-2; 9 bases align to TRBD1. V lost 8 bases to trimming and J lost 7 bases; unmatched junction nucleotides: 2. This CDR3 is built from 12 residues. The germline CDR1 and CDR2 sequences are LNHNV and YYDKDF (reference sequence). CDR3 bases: TGTGCCACCGGGACAGGGAACGGGGAGCTGTTTTTT. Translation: CATGTGNGELFF.

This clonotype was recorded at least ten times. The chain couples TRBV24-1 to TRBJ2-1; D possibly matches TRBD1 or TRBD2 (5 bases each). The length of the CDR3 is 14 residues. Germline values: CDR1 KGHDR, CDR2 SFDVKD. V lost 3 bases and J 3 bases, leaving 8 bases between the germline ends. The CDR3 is CATSDGGHYNEQFF. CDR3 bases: TGTGCCACCAGTGATGGGGGTCACTACAATGAGCAGTTCTTC.

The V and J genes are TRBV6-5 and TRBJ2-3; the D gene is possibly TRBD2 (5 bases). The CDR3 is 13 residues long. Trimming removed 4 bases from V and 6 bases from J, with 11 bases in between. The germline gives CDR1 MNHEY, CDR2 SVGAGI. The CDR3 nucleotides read TGTGCCAGCAGTTTTACTAGTTGGGATACGCAGTATTTT. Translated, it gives CASSFTSWDTQYF.

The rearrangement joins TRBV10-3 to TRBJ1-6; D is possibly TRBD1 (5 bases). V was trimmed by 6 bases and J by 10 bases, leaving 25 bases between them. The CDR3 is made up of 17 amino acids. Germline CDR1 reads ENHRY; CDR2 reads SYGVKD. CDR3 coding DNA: TGTGCCATCAGCGGACAAGGTTTGCAGGGACGGGGATCACCCCTCCACTTT. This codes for CAISGQGLQGRGSPLHF.

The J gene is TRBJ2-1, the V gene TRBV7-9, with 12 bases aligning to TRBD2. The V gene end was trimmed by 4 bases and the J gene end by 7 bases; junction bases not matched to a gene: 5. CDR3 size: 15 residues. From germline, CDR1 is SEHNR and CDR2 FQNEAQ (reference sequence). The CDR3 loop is CASSSRTSGANEQFF. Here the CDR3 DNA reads TGTGCCAGCAGCTCCCGGACTAGCGGGGCTAATGAGCAGTTCTTC.

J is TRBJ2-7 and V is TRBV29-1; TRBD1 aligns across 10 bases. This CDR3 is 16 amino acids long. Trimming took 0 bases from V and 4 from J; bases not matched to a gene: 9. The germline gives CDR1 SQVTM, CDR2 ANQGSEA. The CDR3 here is CSVEDARQGAEYEQYF. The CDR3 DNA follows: TGCAGCGTTGAAGATGCGCGACAGGGGGCTGAGTACGAGCAGTACTTC.

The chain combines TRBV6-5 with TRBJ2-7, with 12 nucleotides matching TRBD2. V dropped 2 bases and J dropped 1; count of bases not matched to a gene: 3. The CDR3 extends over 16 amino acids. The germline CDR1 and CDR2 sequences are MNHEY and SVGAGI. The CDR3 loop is CASSYHGLAGSYEQYF. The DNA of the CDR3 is TGTGCCAGCAGTTACCATGGACTAGCGGGATCCTACGAGCAGTACTTC.

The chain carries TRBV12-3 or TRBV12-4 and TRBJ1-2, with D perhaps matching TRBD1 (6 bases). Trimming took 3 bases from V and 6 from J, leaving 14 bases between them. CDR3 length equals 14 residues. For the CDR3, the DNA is TGTGCCAGCAGTTTTGGGACACCCTTCGATGGCTACACCTTC. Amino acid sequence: CASSFGTPFDGYTF.

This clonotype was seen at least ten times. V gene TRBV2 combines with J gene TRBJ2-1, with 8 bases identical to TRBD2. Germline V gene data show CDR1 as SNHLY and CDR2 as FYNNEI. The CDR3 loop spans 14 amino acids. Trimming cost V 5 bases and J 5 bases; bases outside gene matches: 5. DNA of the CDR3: TGTGCCAGCAGTTCCCAGCGGGGGAACAATGAGCAGTTCTTC. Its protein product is CASSSQRGNNEQFF.

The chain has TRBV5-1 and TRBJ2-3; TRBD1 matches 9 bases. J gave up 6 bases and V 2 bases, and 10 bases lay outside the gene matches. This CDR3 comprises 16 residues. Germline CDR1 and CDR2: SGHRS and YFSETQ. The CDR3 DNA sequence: TGCGCCAGCAGCTTCAAACCGGGACAGGGAGGGGATACGCAGTATTTT. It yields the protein CASSFKPGQGGDTQYF.